Listed below are T cell receptor beta chains from one sample, sequenced in a study of patients and donors after allogeneic stem cell transplantation. MiXCR was run by TCRdb on the RT-PCR reads, yielding one entry per CDR3 protein. Counted here are over 400,000 distinct CDR3 sequences, 15% to 20% occurring once; the ten biggest clones make up about 7%. Sample: blood, either unsorted or a sorted T cell fraction (not recorded which). These receptors were collected from a human donor who was either an allogeneic HSCT recipient or a stem cell or donor lymphocyte infusion donor (not recorded which). It is not recorded whose cells these are; they may come from a transplant donor. Each CDR3 is given with its conserved first and last residue. Each record gives: V gene, CDR3 protein.

TRBV9,CASSVGEGGSGANVLTF
TRBV14,CASSRQRTEAFF
TRBV7-8,CASSLRRQGGEKLFF
TRBV5-1,CASSFVDRGYNEQFF
TRBV11-3,CASSSATKGTQYF
TRBV20-1,CSALILNTEAFF
TRBV7-6,CASSGGEPNEQYF
TRBV13,CASSTPGTSVSGELFF
TRBV5-1,CASSLAEKARTQYF
TRBV6-1,CASSVSGTYEQYF
TRBV7-9,CATDRDGLIYEQYF
TRBV11-2,CASSRTSGGPPGAGELFF
TRBV21-1,CASSKDRTRYNEQFF
TRBV9,CASSRGRSTPYEQYF
TRBV3-1,CASSQGRDRVYGYTF
TRBV3-1,CASSLGRPTGGEKLFF
TRBV24-1,CATSDLGQGGGTQYF
TRBV12-3/TRBV12-4,CASSLYRDSPTEAFF
TRBV29-1,CSPRGLQGEAFF
TRBV9,CASSNSYGEQYF
TRBV6-1,CASSGYPSAGTSYEQYF
TRBV20-1,CSAGPGAYGYTF
TRBV19,CATRRFNTEAFF
TRBV30,CAWSVGHSSYEQYF
TRBV7-2,CASSLAFTGLTGELFF
TRBV7-9,CASSDQTGGDEQFF
TRBV5-1,CASRPTGGPYNEQFF
TRBV7-2,CASRQRAEQYF
TRBV29-1,CSAVDSAGELFF
TRBV7-8,CASSFGLDYTGELFF
TRBV7-2,CASSSTAPYGYTF
TRBV5-1,CASSLTPGTFQETQYF
TRBV5-1,CASSAATGGVETQYF
TRBV20-1,CSAADYEQYF
TRBV7-3,CASSLSPRLFTQANEQFF
TRBV19,CANPRISGTYEQYF
TRBV28,CASSFSLYYNEQFF
TRBV4-2,CASSPLAGVKAGELFF
TRBV3-1,CASSQDPVNTEAFF
TRBV5-8,CASSFGGVYGYTF
TRBV24-1,CATPDGARPNTGELFF
TRBV6-7,CASSYSGDTGELFF